Listed below are T cell receptor beta chains from one sample, sequenced in a study of T cells in Graves' hyperthyroidism and ophthalmopathy. Each CDR3 protein gets one entry after TCRdb re-called the multiplex PCR reads with MiXCR. The sample includes 550,000 to 600,000 distinct CDR3 sequences, approximately 15% of them seen just once. Sequences were obtained from blood. The receptors were gathered from a woman aged 18-29 years with Graves' hyperthyroidism. CDR3s include the opening cysteine and the closing phenylalanine or tryptophan. Fields, in order: D gene, J gene, V gene, clone size, CDR3 DNA, CDR3 protein. The D gene is left open where the match is weak. The size entry is marked missing in some rows and otherwise reads once, few, many or a size class.

>TRBD2|TRBJ2-1|TRBV4-3|.
TGCGCCAGCAGCCGGACTAGCGGGGGGCTTTATGAGCAGTTCTTC
CASSRTSGGLYEQFF
>.|TRBJ2-5|TRBV3-1|many
TGTGCCAGCAGCCTGGACGGGACACCAGTCTTC
CASSLDGTPVF
>TRBD1|TRBJ2-7|TRBV7-9|many
TGTGCCAGCAGCTTAGCCCGGGACAGCTACGAGCAGTACTTC
CASSLARDSYEQYF
>.|TRBJ2-7|TRBV2|many
TGTGCCAGCAGTGAACGGGGCTCCTACGAGCAGTACTTC
CASSERGSYEQYF
>.|TRBJ2-7|TRBV27|.
TGTGCCAGCAGTTTATCTCCAACTCCGGGTCACGAGCAGTACTTC
CASSLSPTPGHEQYF
>.|TRBJ2-5|TRBV6-1|few
TGTGCCAGCAGCCCAACCGTAGAAGAGACCCAGTACTTC
CASSPTVEETQYF
>TRBD1|TRBJ2-3|TRBV12-3/TRBV12-4|many
TGTGCCAGCAGTCCGAGGACAGGGCGGACAGATACGCAGTATTTT
CASSPRTGRTDTQYF
>TRBD1|TRBJ1-3|TRBV7-9|.
TGTGCCAGCAGCTTAGGGACAGGGGACGGAAACACCATATATTTT
CASSLGTGDGNTIYF
>.|TRBJ2-7|TRBV5-1|.
TGTGCCAGCAGCCCCACAAAAGCACTCTACGAGCAGTACTTC
CASSPTKALYEQYF
>TRBD1|TRBJ2-7|TRBV12-3/TRBV12-4|many
TGTGCCAGCAGTCTGACATCCGGGACAGGACACTACGAGCAGTACTTC
CASSLTSGTGHYEQYF
>.|TRBJ2-5|TRBV28|few
TGTGCCAGCAGCCAGGGGAACACCTACCAAGAGACCCAGTACTTC
CASSQGNTYQETQYF
>.|TRBJ2-7|TRBV20-1|many
TGCAGTGCTAGGGGAACCTCGACCTACGAGCAGTACTTC
CSARGTSTYEQYF
>.|TRBJ1-1|TRBV28|.
TGTGCCAGCAGTTCGGAGACGGAAGCTTTCTTT
CASSSETEAFF
>.|TRBJ2-3|TRBV28|many
TGTGCCAGCAGTTTCTTCCCAGGGCGAGATACGCAGTATTTT
CASSFFPGRDTQYF
>.|TRBJ2-2|TRBV6-1|.
TGTGCCAGCAGTTGGGACCACAACACCGGGGAGCTGTTTTTT
CASSWDHNTGELFF
>TRBD2|TRBJ2-3|TRBV5-6|few
TGTGCCAGCAGCTTGGTAGCGGGGGGGAGCACAGATACGCAGTATTTT
CASSLVAGGSTDTQYF
>TRBD1|TRBJ1-4|TRBV30|.
TGTGCCTGCATAGGGGGCGCGTCTGAAAAACTGTTTTTT
CACIGGASEKLFF
>TRBD1|TRBJ2-7|TRBV5-1|.
TGCGCCAGCAGCTGGCCTACGGGACAGGGGACCAACGAGCAGTACTTC
CASSWPTGQGTNEQYF
>TRBD1|TRBJ1-5|TRBV20-1|few
TGCAGTGCTAGAGGGACAGGGATCCCCGACCAGCCCCAGCATTTT
CSARGTGIPDQPQHF
>.|TRBJ2-7|TRBV20-1|many
TGCAGTGCTAGAGATCCTCGGAGCGGAGACTCCTACGAGCAGTACTTC
CSARDPRSGDSYEQYF
>.|TRBJ2-7|TRBV7-9|.
TGTGCCAGCAGCTTATCGGGGGGCCCCTCCTACGAGCAGTACTTC
CASSLSGGPSYEQYF
>TRBD2|TRBJ2-3|TRBV28|.
TGTGCCAGCAGTACTAGCGGGAGATCCACAGATACGCAGTATTTT
CASSTSGRSTDTQYF
>TRBD1|TRBJ2-3|TRBV6-4|.
TGTGCCAGCAGCCCCTCCGACAGGGACACAGATACGCAGTATTTT
CASSPSDRDTDTQYF
>.|TRBJ2-1|TRBV5-1|.
TGCGCCAGCAGCAAGGACCCTATAAACAATGAGCAGTTCTTC
CASSKDPINNEQFF
>.|TRBJ1-6|TRBV12-3/TRBV12-4|.
TGTGCCAGCAGTTTAGGGGGGACGGCGACCCTCCACTTT
CASSLGGTATLHF
>.|TRBJ1-2|TRBV10-3|few
TGTGCCATCAGTGACTCCACGGGGGGGGCCCAGTACTATGGCTACACCTTC
CAISDSTGGAQYYGYTF
>.|TRBJ2-1|TRBV24-1|.
TGTGCCACCAGTGATGAGCAGGGGATTTGGTCCTACAATGAGCAGTTCTTC
CATSDEQGIWSYNEQFF
>TRBD2|TRBJ2-6|TRBV28|few
TGTGCCAGCAGAGTGACTAGCGGGTCTGGGGCCAACGTCCTGACTTTC
CASRVTSGSGANVLTF
>TRBD2|TRBJ2-3|TRBV18|many
TGTGCCAGCTCACTGACTAGCGGGGGACCAGATACGCAGTATTTT
CASSLTSGGPDTQYF
>TRBD2|TRBJ2-5|TRBV6-2/TRBV6-3|.
TGTGCCAGCAGAGCAAGCGGGGGGAAAGAGACCCAGTACTTC
CASRASGGKETQYF
>.|TRBJ2-3|TRBV5-1|.
TGCGCCAGCAGCTTCATCACGGATAGCACAGATACGCAGTATTTT
CASSFITDSTDTQYF
>TRBD2|TRBJ2-1|TRBV19|.
TGTGCCAGTAGTGCCCGGGTGTGGCGGGGGGGGCTCAATGAGCAGTTCTTC
CASSARVWRGGLNEQFF
>.|TRBJ2-1|TRBV6-1|many
TGTGCCAGCAGTGAAGCGGGGGCTAGTTATAATGAGCAGTTCTTC
CASSEAGASYNEQFF
>.|TRBJ1-5|TRBV12-3/TRBV12-4|many
TGTGCCAGCAGTTTCGTGACAGGAGGTCAGCCCCAGCATTTT
CASSFVTGGQPQHF
>TRBD2|TRBJ2-1|TRBV7-9|.
TGTGCCAGCAGCTTAGGGGGGGGGGGGTCCTACAATGAGCAGTTCTTC
CASSLGGGGSYNEQFF
>.|TRBJ1-1|TRBV13|many
TGTGCCAGCAGCTTAACTCCAGGGATCAAGAACACTGAAGCTTTCTTT
CASSLTPGIKNTEAFF
>.|TRBJ2-2|TRBV6-5|.
TGTGCCAGCAGTTACTCGTGGGGGGACACCGGGGAGCTGTTTTTT
CASSYSWGDTGELFF